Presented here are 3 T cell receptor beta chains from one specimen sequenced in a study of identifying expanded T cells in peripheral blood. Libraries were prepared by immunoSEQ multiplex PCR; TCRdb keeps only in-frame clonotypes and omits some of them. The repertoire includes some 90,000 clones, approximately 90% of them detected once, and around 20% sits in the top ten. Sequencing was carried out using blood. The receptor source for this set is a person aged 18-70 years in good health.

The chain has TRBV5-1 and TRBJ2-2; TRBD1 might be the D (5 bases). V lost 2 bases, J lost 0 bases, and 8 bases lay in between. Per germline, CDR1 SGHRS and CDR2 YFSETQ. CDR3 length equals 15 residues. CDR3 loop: CASSFGHPNTGELFF. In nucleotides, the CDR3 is TGCGCCAGCAGCTTCGGACACCCGAACACCGGGGAGCTGTTTTTT.

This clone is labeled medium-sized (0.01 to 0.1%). CDR3 protein: CASREGDYYNSPLHF. Here the CDR3 DNA reads TGTGCCAGCAGAGAGGGGGACTACTATAATTCACCCCTCCACTTT. This chain uses TRBV28 with TRBJ1-6; D possibly corresponds to TRBD1 (6 bases). The CDR3 spans 15 residues. Germline-derived CDR1 and CDR2 are MDHEN and SYDVKM. V lost 6 bases, J lost 3 bases, and 12 bases lay in between.

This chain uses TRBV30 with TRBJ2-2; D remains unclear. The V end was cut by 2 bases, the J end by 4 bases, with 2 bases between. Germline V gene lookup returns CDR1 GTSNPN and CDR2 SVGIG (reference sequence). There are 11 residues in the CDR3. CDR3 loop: CAWSFTGELFF. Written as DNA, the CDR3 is TGTGCCTGGAGTTTCACCGGGGAGCTGTTTTTT.